The rows below give T cell receptor beta chains drawn from one sample of a study of CD8 T cells in Susac syndrome. Each CDR3 protein is one row after TCRdb ran MiXCR on the immunoSEQ multiplex PCR reads. The profile covers about 130,000 distinct CDR3 sequences, with roughly 93% appearing a single time and approximately 0.29% taken by the ten largest. Sequencing was done on a sample of CD8+ T cells from PBMCs. Every receptor here comes from a human donor with multiple sclerosis. Each CDR3 is given with its conserved first and last residue. Fields, in order: V gene, clone size, J gene, D gene, CDR3 protein, CDR3 DNA. The D gene is left open where the match is weak. Clone size is shown for a subset of rows, as once, few, many or a class of expanded clone.

>TRBV12-5|once|TRBJ2-1|TRBD2
CASGLVRGGGVNEQFF
TGTGCTAGTGGTTTGGTACGAGGCGGGGGGGTGAATGAGCAGTTCTTC
>TRBV19|.|TRBJ1-1|TRBD1
CASSPGPTGSNTEAFF
TGTGCCAGTAGTCCAGGCCCGACAGGGTCGAACACTGAAGCTTTCTTT
>TRBV2|.|TRBJ2-1|TRBD2
CASGRGGLAMDEQFF
TGTGCCAGCGGTCGAGGGGGACTAGCCATGGATGAGCAGTTCTTC
>TRBV5-6|.|TRBJ1-4|.
CASSLAGGEKLFF
TGTGCCAGCAGCTTGGCTGGGGGAGAAAAACTGTTTTTT
>TRBV4-1|.|TRBJ1-5|.
CASSQERSALNQPQHF
TGCGCCAGCAGCCAAGAAAGGTCCGCACTCAATCAGCCCCAGCATTTT
>TRBV9|.|TRBJ2-1|.
CASSLSGAGGNEQFF
TGTGCCAGCAGCCTTTCTGGCGCTGGAGGGAATGAGCAGTTCTTC
>TRBV3-1|once|TRBJ2-1|.
CASSLRGWGLNNEQFF
TGTGCCAGCTCCCTTCGGGGGTGGGGGCTAAACAATGAGCAGTTCTTC
>TRBV5-1|.|TRBJ2-5|.
CASSLVRPEETQYF
TGCGCCAGCAGCTTGGTGCGTCCAGAAGAGACCCAGTACTTC
>TRBV29-1|.|TRBJ2-5|.
CSVDSPPRGRGTQYF
TGCAGCGTTGACAGCCCTCCAAGGGGACGGGGGACCCAGTACTTC
>TRBV9|.|TRBJ1-2|.
CASSPGGSPNYGYTF
TGTGCCAGCAGCCCCGGGGGGTCACCTAACTATGGCTACACCTTC
>TRBV5-1|.|TRBJ2-3|.
CASSLEGSGDTQYF
TGCGCCAGCAGCTTGGAAGGGTCCGGAGATACGCAGTATTTT
>TRBV7-9|.|TRBJ2-3|TRBD2
CASSSTSGRLSTDTQYF
TGTGCCAGCAGCTCGACTAGCGGGAGACTTAGCACAGATACGCAGTATTTT
>TRBV20-1|.|TRBJ1-2|.
CSSRHPGDYGYTF
TGCAGTTCTAGACATCCTGGCGACTATGGCTACACCTTC
>TRBV7-8|.|TRBJ1-1|.
CASSFPPYSNTEAFF
TGTGCCAGCAGCTTCCCCCCTTATTCGAACACTGAAGCTTTCTTT
>TRBV28|.|TRBJ2-5|TRBD1
CASRPLQGARETQYF
TGTGCCAGCAGACCCCTACAGGGGGCGAGGGAGACCCAGTACTTC
>TRBV12-3/TRBV12-4|.|TRBJ2-7|.
CASSFPSYEQYF
TGTGCCAGCAGTTTCCCCTCCTACGAGCAGTACTTC
>TRBV19|.|TRBJ2-1|TRBD2
CASSMTRGTSGAYNEQFF
TGTGCCAGTAGTATGACCCGCGGGACTAGCGGGGCGTACAATGAGCAGTTCTTC
>TRBV5-8|once|TRBJ1-5|TRBD1
CASSLEGANQPQHF
TGTGCCAGCAGCTTGGAGGGGGCAAATCAGCCCCAGCATTTT
>TRBV6-6|.|TRBJ2-1|.
CASRLTFEQFF
TGTGCCAGCAGGTTGACTTTTGAGCAGTTCTTC
>TRBV30|once|TRBJ2-1|TRBD1
CAWSPDRGRKTRQFF
TGTGCCTGGAGCCCAGACAGGGGGCGAAAAACACGGCAGTTCTTC
>TRBV6-2/TRBV6-3|.|TRBJ2-7|.
CASSPRLVYEQYF
TGTGCCAGCAGTCCTCGACTAGTCTACGAGCAGTACTTC
>TRBV5-1|.|TRBJ2-5|TRBD2
CASSPSGSPETQYF
TGCGCCAGCAGCCCCAGCGGGAGCCCAGAGACCCAGTACTTC
>TRBV19|.|TRBJ1-1|.
CASSISQAGGTEAFF
TGTGCCAGTAGTATATCTCAGGCGGGAGGCACTGAAGCTTTCTTT
>TRBV12-3/TRBV12-4|.|TRBJ1-2|TRBD1
CASRDRGLSIYGYTF
TGTGCCAGCAGGGACAGGGGGCTGTCGATCTATGGCTACACCTTC
>TRBV19|.|TRBJ2-6|.
CASSPRRGTAANVLTF
TGTGCCAGTAGTCCTCGTCGAGGAACTGCTGCCAACGTCCTGACTTTC
>TRBV27|.|TRBJ2-1|TRBD2
CASSLGTSGINEQFF
TGTGCCAGCAGTTTGGGGACTAGCGGGATCAATGAGCAGTTCTTC
>TRBV2|.|TRBJ2-1|TRBD1
CASREDRGSNNEQFF
TGTGCCAGCAGGGAGGACAGGGGGAGCAACAATGAGCAGTTCTTC
>TRBV4-1|.|TRBJ2-5|TRBD1
CASSQRLDRGETQYF
TGCGCCAGCAGCCAAAGGTTGGACAGGGGTGAGACCCAGTACTTC
>TRBV9|.|TRBJ2-5|TRBD1
CASSLDREVEAFNF
TGTGCCAGCAGCCTGGACAGGGAGGTCGAAGCGTTCAACTTC
>TRBV6-5|.|TRBJ2-5|.
CASSYSQTYRVVQETQYF
TGTGCCAGCAGTTACTCGCAAACTTACAGGGTTGTCCAAGAGACCCAGTACTTC
>TRBV7-9|once|TRBJ2-3|TRBD2
CASRLTSGTSTDTQYF
TGTGCCAGCAGGTTGACTAGCGGAACTAGCACAGATACGCAGTATTTT
>TRBV28|once|TRBJ1-5|TRBD1
CASSRDRGGNQPQHF
TGTGCCAGCAGTCGGGACAGGGGGGGCAATCAGCCCCAGCATTTT
>TRBV7-9|.|TRBJ2-7|.
CASSPNNGEQYF
TGTGCCAGCAGCCCCAATAACGGCGAGCAGTACTTC
>TRBV7-9|.|TRBJ2-3|TRBD1
CASSLATGFTSTDTQYF
TGTGCCAGCAGCTTAGCGACAGGGTTTACTAGCACAGATACGCAGTATTTT
>TRBV10-3|.|TRBJ2-3|TRBD2
CATLGLAGTDTQYF
TGTGCCACCCTGGGACTAGCGGGCACAGATACGCAGTATTTT
>TRBV7-8|.|TRBJ2-5|.
CASSLADRDRETQYF
TGTGCCAGCAGCTTAGCGGACCGGGATCGAGAGACCCAGTACTTC
>TRBV14|.|TRBJ2-5|.
CASSQDGVFQETQYF
TGTGCCAGCAGCCAAGACGGCGTATTTCAAGAGACCCAGTACTTC
>TRBV29-1|.|TRBJ2-1|.
CSVGNGNEQFF
TGCAGCGTTGGGAACGGCAATGAGCAGTTCTTC
>TRBV7-9|.|TRBJ2-7|TRBD1
CASSGTGGTYEQYF
TGTGCCAGCAGCGGGACAGGGGGAACCTACGAGCAGTACTTC
>TRBV24-1|.|TRBJ2-1|TRBD2
CATSDRRLAGSNEQFF
TGTGCCACCAGTGATCGTCGACTAGCGGGAAGCAATGAGCAGTTCTTC
>TRBV20-1|.|TRBJ1-1|.
CSARRRSTEAFF
TGCAGTGCTAGACGCAGGAGCACTGAAGCTTTCTTT
>TRBV3-1|.|TRBJ1-2|.
CASSQRDKRSYGYTF
TGTGCCAGCAGCCAACGGGACAAACGATCTTATGGCTACACCTTC
>TRBV4-1|.|TRBJ1-5|.
CASSQTPGESNQPQHF
TGCGCCAGCAGCCAAACTCCAGGGGAGAGCAATCAGCCCCAGCATTTT